This record looks at one T cell receptor (beta chain) sequence and its context. The antigen is unknown. The sample originates from a study of cytomegalovirus exposure and HLA in healthy donors. The PCR was carried out with 60 Vbeta primers and 13 Jbeta primers. The method was immunoSEQ multiplex PCR; TCRdb's version includes in-frame clones alone and lacks a portion of them. Of 95,000 or so clones in the sample, around 81% were seen once. Study-level results: Later on, a genetic analysis was performed. It linked a missense variant in DCLRE1C with V- and J-gene trimming of TCR beta. Upon later analysis, HLA-associated TCR beta chains proved more clonally expanded than other, equally common chains. Near-uniform donor sequencing depth was presumed by presence/absence analyses.

Input material: PBMCs. This TCR was sampled from a woman between 65 and 79 years old in good health and CMV-seropositive.

The CDR3 region is CASLRVGTGELFF. Here the CDR3 DNA reads TGCGCCAGTTTGAGGGTAGGCACCGGGGAGCTGTTTTTT. This chain links TRBV5-1 with TRBJ2-2, with a possible D match to TRBD2 (5 bases). V was pared by 8 bases and J by 4 bases, with 12 bases between. Germline CDR1 SGHRS, CDR2 YFSETQ. The CDR3 extends over 13 amino acids.